This paragraph reports one TCR beta chain. Its antigen is not identified. With a J-beta primer mix and a sample-barcoded 5' primer, a second PCR ran 7 to 11 cycles. Template switching added a 12-random-nucleotide identifier to every cDNA molecule. TCRdb processed the 5' RACE reads anew with MiXCR; each CDR3 protein has one entry. The sample lists 700,000 to 850,000 distinct CDR3 sequences; 40% to 65% were seen once. These data originate in a study of blood T cells in healthy people across ages. This CDR3 contains 11 residues. Germline V gene sequence: CDR1 DFQATT, CDR2 SNEGSKA (reference sequence). General study results and limits: Strongly correlated with naive T cell percentage was TCR beta diversity.

The source material was blood. The chain recombines TRBV20-1 with TRBJ2-7; D is perhaps TRBD2 (8 bases). TRBJ2-5 explains the end of the DNA better; the J call may be wrong. The origin of this receptor is an elderly man in good health. The DNA for the CDR3 is TGCCGGGAGGGGGCCCCCTCGACCCAGTACTTC. This sequence encodes CREGAPSTQYF.